These 10 T cell receptor beta chains were all obtained from the same sample, sequenced in a study of radiotherapy plus CTLA-4 blockade in lung cancer. Measured with immunoSEQ multiplex PCR; TCRdb has only the in-frame clones, and not every one. The table includes tens of thousands of clones, approximately 76% detected once. The specimen was peripheral blood, collected from a patient treated with radiotherapy plus ipilimumab. All receptors derive from a human donor with non-small cell lung cancer whose response to radiotherapy plus ipilimumab could not be evaluated. Some clones in this sample may be carry-over from other donors' samples.

This chain joins TRBV29-1 and TRBJ2-3; 7 bases are shared with TRBD1. CDR1 and CDR2 from the germline V gene are SQVTM and ANQGSEA. V shed 6 bases, J shed 5 bases, and the junction held 8 bases outside the gene matches. The CDR3 extends over 13 amino acids. CDR3 protein: CSVATGDGDTQYF. The CDR3 DNA reads as TGCAGCGTGGCCACAGGGGACGGAGATACGCAGTATTTT.

V and J are TRBV9 and TRBJ1-2; 8 bases agree with TRBD1. This CDR3 has 13 amino acids. Losses at the gene ends were 4 bases for V and 5 bases for J; bases not matched to a gene: 4. The germline CDR1 and CDR2 sequences are SGDLS and YYNGEE. The DNA for the CDR3 is TGTGCCAGCAGCCCCGGACAGGGATATGGCTACACCTTC. Translated: CASSPGQGYGYTF. Drawing the rest from reference TRBV9 and TRBJ1-2, the complete variable domain is DSGVTQTPKHLITATGQRVTLRCSPRSGDLSVYWYQQSLDQGLQFLIQYYNGEERAKGNILERFSAQQFPDLHSELNLSSLELGDSALYFCASSPGQGYGYTFGSGTRLTVV.

The V call is TRBV28, the J call TRBJ1-1; maybe TRBD1 (5 bases). The germline V gene has CDR1 MDHEN and CDR2 SYDVKM. V lost 3 bases, J lost 0 bases, and 5 bases lay in between. This CDR3 contains 13 residues. The CDR3 nucleotides read TGTGCCAGCAGTTTCAGGGTGAACACTGAAGCTTTCTTT. It is translated as CASSFRVNTEAFF.

The V gene is TRBV5-1, the J gene TRBJ1-4; 10 bases match TRBD1. Germline-derived CDR1 and CDR2 are SGHRS and YFSETQ. The CDR3 is 16 residues long. The V segment lost 0 bases and the J segment 5 bases; nucleotides outside the gene matches: 4. This chain's CDR3 is CASSLGWGQGNEKLFF. The CDR3 DNA reads as TGCGCCAGCAGCTTGGGATGGGGACAGGGGAATGAAAAACTGTTTTTT.

The chain uses TRBV4-1 and TRBJ1-5; no firm D call. This CDR3 spans 14 amino acids. Germline V gene data show CDR1 as MGHRA and CDR2 as YSYEKL. V shed 6 bases and J shed 0 bases, with 9 bases lying between them. Here the CDR3 DNA reads TGCGCCAGCAGTCCTGAGTATAGCAATCAGCCCCAGCATTTT. It is translated as CASSPEYSNQPQHF.

V usage is TRBV7-2 and J usage is TRBJ2-2, with TRBD1 identical over 10 bases. Germline CDR1 is SGHTA and CDR2 is FQGNSA. The V segment lost 4 bases and the J segment 3 bases; nucleotides outside the gene matches: 5. The CDR3 is made up of 16 amino acids. The CDR3 bases are TGTGCCAGCAGCTCCCAGGGGACAGGGGACACCGGGGAGCTGTTTTTT. Protein: CASSSQGTGDTGELFF.

The chain uses TRBV2 and TRBJ2-7; TRBD1 is a possible D gene (5 bases). The CDR3 is 13 amino acids. CDR1 and CDR2 from the germline V gene are SNHLY and FYNNEI. Trimming removed 7 bases at V and 3 bases at J, with 13 bases between. DNA of the CDR3: TGTGCCAGCAATCAAGGGGATGTCTACGAGCAGTACTTC. It yields the protein CASNQGDVYEQYF.

The chain links TRBV18 to TRBJ2-5, with 8 bases that match TRBD1. After removal of 3 bases from V and 1 base from J, the junction contained 7 bases not matched to a gene. CDR3 length: 16 residues. CDR1 is KGHSH and CDR2 is LQKENI in the germline V gene. For the CDR3, the DNA is TGTGCCAGCTCACCTCGGACAGGGCCCATCCAAGAGACCCAGTACTTC. It specifies CASSPRTGPIQETQYF.

V is TRBV29-1 and J is TRBJ1-2; no clear D. The length of the CDR3 is 13 residues. Germline CDR1 and CDR2: SQVTM and ANQGSEA. V was pared by 7 bases and J by 0 bases, with 12 bases between. The CDR3 region is CSETPAPNYGYTF. In nucleotides, the CDR3 is TGCAGCGAGACACCCGCCCCTAACTATGGCTACACCTTC.

The chain carries TRBV29-1 and TRBJ2-7; tentative D call: TRBD2 (5 bases). The length of the CDR3 is 14 residues. V was cut by 4 bases and J by 7 bases, with 20 bases left in between. Germline V gives CDR1 SQVTM, CDR2 ANQGSEA. CDR3 nucleotides: TGCAGCGTTGGCCCGCGGGTTCCTACTGCGGAGCAGTACTTC. Amino acid sequence: CSVGPRVPTAEQYF.